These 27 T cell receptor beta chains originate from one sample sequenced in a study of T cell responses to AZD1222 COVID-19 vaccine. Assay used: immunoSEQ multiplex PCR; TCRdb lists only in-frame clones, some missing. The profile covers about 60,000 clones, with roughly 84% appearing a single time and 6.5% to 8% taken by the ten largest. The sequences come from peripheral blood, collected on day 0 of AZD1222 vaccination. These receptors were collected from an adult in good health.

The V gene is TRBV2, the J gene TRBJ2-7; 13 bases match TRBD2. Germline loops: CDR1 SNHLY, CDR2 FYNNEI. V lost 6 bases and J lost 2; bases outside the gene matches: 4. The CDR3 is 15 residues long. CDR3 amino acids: CASSSTSGRAYEQYF. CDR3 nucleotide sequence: TGTGCCAGCAGCTCAACTAGCGGGAGGGCCTACGAGCAGTACTTC.

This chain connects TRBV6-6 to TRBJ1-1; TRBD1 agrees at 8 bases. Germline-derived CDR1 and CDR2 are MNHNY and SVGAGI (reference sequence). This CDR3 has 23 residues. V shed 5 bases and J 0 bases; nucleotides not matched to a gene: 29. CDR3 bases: TGTGCCAGCAGTCCATCACACGCCCTTCAGAGGGACAGGTTCTCTTTCATGAACACTGAAGCTTTCTTT. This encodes CASSPSHALQRDRFSFMNTEAFF.

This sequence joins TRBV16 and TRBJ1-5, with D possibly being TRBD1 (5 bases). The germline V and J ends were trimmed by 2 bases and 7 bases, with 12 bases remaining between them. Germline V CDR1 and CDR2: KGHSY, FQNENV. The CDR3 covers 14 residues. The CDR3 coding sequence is TGTGCCAGCAGCCAACCCGGGGCTGAGCAGCCCCAGCATTTT. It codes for CASSQPGAEQPQHF.

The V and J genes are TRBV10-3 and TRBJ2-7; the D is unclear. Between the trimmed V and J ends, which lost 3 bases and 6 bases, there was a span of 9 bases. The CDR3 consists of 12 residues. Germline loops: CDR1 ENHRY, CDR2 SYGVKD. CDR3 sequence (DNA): TGTGCCATCAGTGAAGACCCGGGCGAGCAGTACTTC. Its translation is CAISEDPGEQYF.

CDR3 amino acids: CASSLGGQNGVKTQYF. The DNA for the CDR3 is TGCGCCAGCAGCTTGGGTGGACAAAACGGAGTGAAGACCCAGTACTTC. The V call is TRBV5-1, the J call TRBJ2-5; TRBD1 might be the D (5 bases). Per the germline V gene, CDR1 is SGHRS and CDR2 is YFSETQ. The CDR3 totals 16 residues. V gave up 0 bases and J gave up 6 bases, with 18 bases separating them. The whole variable domain, remainder taken from reference TRBV5-1 and TRBJ2-5, is KAGVTQTPRYLIKTRGQQVTLSCSPISGHRSVSWYQQTPGQGLQFLFEYFSETQRNKGNFPGRFSGRQFSNSRSEMNVSTLELGDSALYLCASSLGGQNGVKTQYFGPGTRLLVL.

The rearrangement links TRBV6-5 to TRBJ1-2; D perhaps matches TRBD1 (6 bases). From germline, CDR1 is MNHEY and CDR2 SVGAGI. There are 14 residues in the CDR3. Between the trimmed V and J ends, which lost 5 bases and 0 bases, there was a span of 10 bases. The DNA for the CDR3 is TGTGCCAGCAGTCGCGGACAGTCTAACTATGGCTACACCTTC. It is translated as CASSRGQSNYGYTF.

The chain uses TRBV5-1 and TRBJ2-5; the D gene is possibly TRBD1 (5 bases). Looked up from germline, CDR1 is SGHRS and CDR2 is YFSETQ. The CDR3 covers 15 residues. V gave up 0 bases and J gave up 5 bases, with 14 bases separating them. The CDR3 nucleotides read TGCGCCAGCAGCTTGGGGCAGGGCCTTGGGGAGACCCAGTACTTC. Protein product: CASSLGQGLGETQYF.

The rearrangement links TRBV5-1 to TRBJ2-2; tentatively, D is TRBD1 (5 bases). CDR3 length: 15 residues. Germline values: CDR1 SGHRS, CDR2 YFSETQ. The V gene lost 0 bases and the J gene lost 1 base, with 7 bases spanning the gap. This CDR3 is CASSLGQGNTGELFF. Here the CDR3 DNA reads TGCGCCAGCAGCTTGGGTCAGGGGAACACCGGGGAGCTGTTTTTT.

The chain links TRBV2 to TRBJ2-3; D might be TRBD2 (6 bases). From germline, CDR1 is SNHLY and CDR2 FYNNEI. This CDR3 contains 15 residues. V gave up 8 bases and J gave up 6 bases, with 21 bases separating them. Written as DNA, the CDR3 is TGTGCCAGCCGGGGGAGGCCACGAACCTCCGATACGCAGTATTTT. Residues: CASRGRPRTSDTQYF.

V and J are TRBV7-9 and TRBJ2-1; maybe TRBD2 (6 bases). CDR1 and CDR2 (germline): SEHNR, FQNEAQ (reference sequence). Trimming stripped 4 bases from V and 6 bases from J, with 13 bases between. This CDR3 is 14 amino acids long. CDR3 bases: TGTGCCAGCAGCTCCGGAGGGGCAGTCAATGAGCAGTTCTTC. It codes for CASSSGGAVNEQFF.

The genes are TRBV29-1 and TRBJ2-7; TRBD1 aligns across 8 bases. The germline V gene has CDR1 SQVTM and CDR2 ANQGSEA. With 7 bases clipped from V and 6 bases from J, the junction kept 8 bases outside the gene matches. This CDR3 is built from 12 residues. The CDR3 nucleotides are TGCAGCGGCGCACCAGGGGGCGGCGAGCAGTACTTC. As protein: CSGAPGGGEQYF.

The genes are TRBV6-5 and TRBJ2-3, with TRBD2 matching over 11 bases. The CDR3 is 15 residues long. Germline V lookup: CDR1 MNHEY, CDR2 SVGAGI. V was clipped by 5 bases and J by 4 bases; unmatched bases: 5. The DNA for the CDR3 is TGTGCCAGCAGTACCTTAGCGGGGGGGCCAGATACGCAGTATTTT. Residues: CASSTLAGGPDTQYF.

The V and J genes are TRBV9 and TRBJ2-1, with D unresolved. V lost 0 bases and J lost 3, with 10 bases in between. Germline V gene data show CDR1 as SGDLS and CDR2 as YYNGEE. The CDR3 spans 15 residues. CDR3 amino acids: CASSVAMDYYNEQFF. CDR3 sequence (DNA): TGTGCCAGCAGCGTAGCTATGGATTACTACAATGAGCAGTTCTTC.

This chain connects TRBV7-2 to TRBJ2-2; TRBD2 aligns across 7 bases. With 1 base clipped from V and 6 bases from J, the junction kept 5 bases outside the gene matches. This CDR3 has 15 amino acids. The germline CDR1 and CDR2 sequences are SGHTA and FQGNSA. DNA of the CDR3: TGTGCCAGCAGCTTAGTATGGGAGGGTGCCGGGGAGCTGTTTTTT. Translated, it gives CASSLVWEGAGELFF.

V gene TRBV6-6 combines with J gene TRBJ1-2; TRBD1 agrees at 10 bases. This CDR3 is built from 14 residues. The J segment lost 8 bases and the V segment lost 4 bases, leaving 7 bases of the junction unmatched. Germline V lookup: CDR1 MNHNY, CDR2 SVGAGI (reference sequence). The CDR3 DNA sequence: TGTGCCAGCAGTTCCGGGACAGGGGCCCGGGGCTACACCTTC. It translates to CASSSGTGARGYTF.

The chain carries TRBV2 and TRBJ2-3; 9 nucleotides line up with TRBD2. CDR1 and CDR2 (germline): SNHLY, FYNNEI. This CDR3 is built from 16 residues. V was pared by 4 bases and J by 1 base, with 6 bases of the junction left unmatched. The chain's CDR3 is CASSGQERGGTDTQYF. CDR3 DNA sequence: TGTGCCAGCAGTGGGCAGGAGCGGGGGGGCACAGATACGCAGTATTTT.

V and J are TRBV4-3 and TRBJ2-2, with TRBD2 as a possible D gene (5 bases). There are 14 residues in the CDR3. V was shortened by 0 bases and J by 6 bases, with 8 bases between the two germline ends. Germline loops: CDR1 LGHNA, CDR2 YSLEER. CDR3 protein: CASSQDRGSGELFF. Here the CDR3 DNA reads TGCGCCAGCAGCCAAGATAGAGGGTCCGGGGAGCTGTTTTTT.

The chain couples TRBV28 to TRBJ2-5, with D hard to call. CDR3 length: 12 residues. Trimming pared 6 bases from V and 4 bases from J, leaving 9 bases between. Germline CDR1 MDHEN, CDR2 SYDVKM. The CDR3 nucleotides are TGTGCCAGCAGGGTTCAGTCAGAGACCCAGTACTTC. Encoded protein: CASRVQSETQYF.

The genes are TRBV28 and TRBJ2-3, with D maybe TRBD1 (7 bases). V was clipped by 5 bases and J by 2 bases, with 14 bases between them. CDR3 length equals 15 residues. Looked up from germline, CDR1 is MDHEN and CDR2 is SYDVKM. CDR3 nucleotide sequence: TGTGCCAGCAGTCCGGCAGGGGGGTCCACAGATACGCAGTATTTT. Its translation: CASSPAGGSTDTQYF.

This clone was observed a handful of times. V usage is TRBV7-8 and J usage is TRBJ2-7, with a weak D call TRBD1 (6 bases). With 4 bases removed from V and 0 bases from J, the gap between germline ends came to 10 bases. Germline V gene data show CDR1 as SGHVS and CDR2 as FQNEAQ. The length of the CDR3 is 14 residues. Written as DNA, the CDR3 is TGTGCCAGCAGCTATCAACAGGGCTCCTACGAGCAGTACTTC. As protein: CASSYQQGSYEQYF.

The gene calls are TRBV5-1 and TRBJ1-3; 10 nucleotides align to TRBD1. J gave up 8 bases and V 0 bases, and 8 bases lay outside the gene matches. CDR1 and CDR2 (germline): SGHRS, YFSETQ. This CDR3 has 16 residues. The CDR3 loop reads CASSLVGQGRGDTIYF. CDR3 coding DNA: TGCGCCAGCAGCTTGGTGGGACAGGGGCGTGGGGACACCATATATTTT. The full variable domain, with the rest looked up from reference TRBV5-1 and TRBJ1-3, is KAGVTQTPRYLIKTRGQQVTLSCSPISGHRSVSWYQQTPGQGLQFLFEYFSETQRNKGNFPGRFSGRQFSNSRSEMNVSTLELGDSALYLCASSLVGQGRGDTIYFGEGSWLTVV.

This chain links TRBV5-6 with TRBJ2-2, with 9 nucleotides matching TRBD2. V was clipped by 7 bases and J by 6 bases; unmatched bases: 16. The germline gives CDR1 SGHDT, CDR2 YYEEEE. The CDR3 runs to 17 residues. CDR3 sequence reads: CASRGPRGRGGSGELFF. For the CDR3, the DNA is TGTGCCAGCCGCGGGCCGCGGGGGCGGGGGGGGTCCGGGGAGCTGTTTTTT.

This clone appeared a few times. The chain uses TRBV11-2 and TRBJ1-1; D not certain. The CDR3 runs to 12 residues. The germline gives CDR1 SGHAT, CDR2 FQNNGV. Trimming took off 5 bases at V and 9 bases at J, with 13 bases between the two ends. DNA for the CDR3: TGTGCCAGCAGCCCTGGGCCTTATCAAGCTTTCTTT. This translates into CASSPGPYQAFF.

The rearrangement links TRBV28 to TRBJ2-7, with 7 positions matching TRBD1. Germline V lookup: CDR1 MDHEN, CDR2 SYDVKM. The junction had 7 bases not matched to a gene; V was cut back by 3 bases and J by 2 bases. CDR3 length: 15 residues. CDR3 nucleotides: TGTGCCAGCAGTTTGCTGACAGGGTTCACCTACGAGCAGTACTTC. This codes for CASSLLTGFTYEQYF.

For the CDR3, the DNA is TGTGCCAGCAGCTTAGCGCACCGAAACATTCAGTACTTC. Its protein product is CASSLAHRNIQYF. The chain uses TRBV7-9 and TRBJ2-4; D not certain. The CDR3 extends over 13 amino acids. V was clipped by 0 bases and J by 6 bases, with 6 bases between them. CDR1 is SEHNR and CDR2 is FQNEAQ in the germline V gene (reference sequence).

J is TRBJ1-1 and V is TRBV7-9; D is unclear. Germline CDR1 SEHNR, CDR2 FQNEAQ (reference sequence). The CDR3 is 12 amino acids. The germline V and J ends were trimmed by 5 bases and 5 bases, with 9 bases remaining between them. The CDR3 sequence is CASSPDWTEAFF. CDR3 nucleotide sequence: TGTGCCAGCAGCCCAGACTGGACTGAAGCTTTCTTT. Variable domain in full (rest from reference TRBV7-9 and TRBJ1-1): DTGVSQNPRHKITKRGQNVTFRCDPISEHNRLYWYRQTLGQGPEFLTYFQNEAQLEKSRLLSDRFSAERPKGSFSTLEIQRTEQGDSAMYLCASSPDWTEAFFGQGTRLTVV.

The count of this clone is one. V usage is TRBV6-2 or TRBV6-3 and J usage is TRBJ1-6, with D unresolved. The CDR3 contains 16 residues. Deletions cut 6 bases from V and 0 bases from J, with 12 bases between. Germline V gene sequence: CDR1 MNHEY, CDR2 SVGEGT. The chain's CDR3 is CASSPLKSSYNSPLHF. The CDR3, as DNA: TGTGCCAGCAGCCCTCTAAAGAGCTCCTATAATTCACCCCTCCACTTT.